Listed below are T cell receptor beta chains from one sample, sequenced in a study of blood T cell repertoires in COVID-19. Profiled with immunoSEQ multiplex PCR; TCRdb holds only in-frame clones, not every one. This table has tens of thousands of clones, around 83% appearing once. The material sequenced was peripheral blood. These receptors all stem from a woman in her seventies in a cohort sampled during active COVID-19. Each CDR3 is given with its conserved first and last residue. A D gene is named only where the DNA matches it firmly. Some rows have no size entry. The others give once, few or many, or a class for an expanded clone.

J	V	size	D	CDR3	DNA
TRBJ2-7	TRBV5-1	-	TRBD2	CASSLDSSGRTYEQYF	TGCGCCAGCAGCTTGGACTCTAGCGGGAGAACCTACGAGCAGTACTTC
TRBJ2-7	TRBV7-9	-	-	CASSKPPAQGNYEQYF	TGTGCCAGCAGCAAACCCCCCGCCCAGGGGAACTACGAGCAGTACTTC
TRBJ2-3	TRBV5-1	-	TRBD2	CASSLVGEGTDTQYF	TGCGCCAGCAGCTTGGTGGGGGAGGGGACAGATACGCAGTATTTT
TRBJ2-3	TRBV7-2	once	TRBD2	CASSHGPLAGGPSDTQYF	TGTGCCAGCAGTCATGGGCCACTAGCGGGAGGGCCGTCAGATACGCAGTATTTT
TRBJ2-7	TRBV18	-	TRBD1	CASSPGTGTSYEQYF	TGTGCCAGCTCACCCGGGACAGGGACTTCCTACGAGCAGTACTTC
TRBJ1-5	TRBV5-5	-	TRBD1	CASSMTGQGDQPQHF	TGTGCCAGCAGCATGACGGGACAGGGAGATCAGCCCCAGCATTTT
TRBJ2-7	TRBV6-5	-	-	CASSQGSYEQYF	TGTGCCAGCAGTCAGGGAAGCTACGAGCAGTACTTC
TRBJ2-1	TRBV5-4	-	-	CASSGPGLVDNEQFF	TGTGCCAGCAGCGGTCCGGGACTCGTTGACAATGAGCAGTTCTTC
TRBJ2-2	TRBV18	-	-	CASSPLVQMNTGELFF	TGTGCCAGCTCACCCCTGGTCCAGATGAACACCGGGGAGCTGTTTTTT
TRBJ2-2	TRBV23-1	-	-	CASSRHFPDTGELFF	TGCGCCAGCAGTCGCCACTTCCCTGACACCGGGGAGCTGTTTTTT
TRBJ2-7	TRBV11-2	-	TRBD1	CASSSAGTGVYEQYF	TGTGCCAGCAGCTCCGCCGGGACAGGGGTTTACGAGCAGTACTTC
TRBJ2-1	TRBV28	few	TRBD2	CASLITGGHNEQFF	TGTGCCAGCCTGATAACGGGAGGCCACAATGAGCAGTTCTTC
TRBJ1-1	TRBV7-9	few	-	CASSLVGEDTEAFF	TGTGCCAGCAGCTTAGTGGGAGAGGACACTGAAGCTTTCTTT
TRBJ2-1	TRBV27	-	TRBD2	CASSLLAGAYNEQFF	TGTGCCAGCAGTTTACTAGCGGGAGCCTACAATGAGCAGTTCTTC
TRBJ2-3	TRBV19	-	TRBD2	CASSISGLAGGTSTDTQYF	TGTGCCAGTAGTATTTCGGGACTAGCGGGAGGGACTAGCACAGATACGCAGTATTTT
TRBJ2-3	TRBV23-1	-	TRBD1	CASSQSGTGGTDTQYF	TGCGCCAGCAGTCAATCGGGGACAGGGGGCACAGATACGCAGTATTTT
TRBJ2-7	TRBV18	-	-	CASSLKREPYEQYF	TGTGCCAGCTCCCTGAAAAGGGAGCCCTACGAGCAGTACTTC
TRBJ1-2	TRBV28	-	TRBD1	CASSFGTDYGYTF	TGTGCCAGCAGTTTCGGGACAGACTATGGCTACACCTTC
TRBJ2-7	TRBV5-1	-	TRBD1	CASSLIGTGDRWYEQYF	TGCGCCAGCAGCTTGATCGGGACAGGGGATCGTTGGTACGAGCAGTACTTC
TRBJ1-1	TRBV11-2	-	TRBD1	CASSLPPRDDRGLDTEAFF	TGTGCCAGCAGCTTACCGCCGCGGGATGACAGGGGGCTAGACACTGAAGCTTTCTTT
TRBJ2-7	TRBV28	once	TRBD2	CASSPPSGRSSYEQYF	TGTGCCAGCAGTCCCCCTAGCGGGAGGAGCTCCTACGAGCAGTACTTC
TRBJ2-1	TRBV5-1	once	-	CASSLLAGRGNEQFF	TGCGCCAGCAGCTTACTAGCAGGACGGGGCAATGAGCAGTTCTTC
TRBJ2-3	TRBV10-3	-	-	CAISPQTASTDTQYF	TGTGCCATCAGCCCCCAGACTGCTAGCACAGATACGCAGTATTTT
TRBJ2-7	TRBV28	-	-	CASSFRYEQYF	TGTGCCAGCAGTTTTAGATACGAGCAGTACTTC
TRBJ2-5	TRBV4-2	-	TRBD2	CASSQGLAASQETQYF	TGTGCCAGCAGCCAAGGACTAGCGGCCTCCCAAGAGACCCAGTACTTC
TRBJ2-5	TRBV5-1	once	TRBD2	CASSLEVAGGKETQYF	TGCGCCAGCAGCTTGGAGGTAGCGGGAGGAAAGGAGACCCAGTACTTC
TRBJ2-1	TRBV7-9	-	TRBD2	CASRPWGGGPYNEQFF	TGTGCCAGCCGCCCTTGGGGGGGAGGGCCGTATAATGAGCAGTTCTTC
TRBJ2-3	TRBV19	-	-	CAILCHSRSDTQYF	TGTGCCATCTTATGCCATAGTCGATCAGATACGCAGTATTTT
TRBJ2-1	TRBV4-2	-	TRBD2	CASSLSGSYEQFF	TGTGCCAGCAGCCTTAGCGGGAGCTATGAGCAGTTCTTC
TRBJ2-5	TRBV25-1	-	TRBD2	CASSENRKGGETQYF	TGTGCCAGCAGTGAAAATCGGAAGGGAGGGGAGACCCAGTACTTC
TRBJ2-7	TRBV9	once	TRBD2	CASSALPAGGLYEQYF	TGTGCCAGCAGCGCCCTGCCAGCGGGAGGTCTGTACGAGCAGTACTTC
TRBJ2-2	TRBV3-1/TRBV3-2	-	-	CASSYPGRSHTGELFF	TGTGCCAGCAGTTACCCAGGGAGGTCGCACACCGGGGAGCTGTTTTTT
TRBJ2-7	TRBV28	-	TRBD1	CARTSLRQGARSRLLEQYF	TGTGCCAGAACCTCATTAAGACAGGGGGCGAGGTCCAGGCTGCTCGAGCAGTACTTC
TRBJ2-3	TRBV3-1/TRBV3-2	-	-	CASSARGRTEGDTQYF	TGTGCCAGCAGCGCAAGGGGTAGAACAGAAGGGGATACGCAGTATTTT
TRBJ2-2	TRBV2	-	-	CASSAGNTGELFF	TGTGCCAGCAGTGCCGGGAACACCGGGGAGCTGTTTTTT
TRBJ2-1	TRBV2	many	TRBD2	CASSTVSGSSYNEQFF	TGTGCCAGCTCTACGGTCAGCGGGAGCTCCTACAATGAGCAGTTCTTC
TRBJ1-5	TRBV6-1	once	-	CASSEEGGDRPQHF	TGTGCCAGCAGTGAAGAGGGGGGGGATCGGCCCCAGCATTTT
TRBJ1-2	TRBV28	-	-	CASTGKGNYGYTF	TGTGCCAGCACAGGGAAGGGGAACTATGGCTACACCTTC
TRBJ2-3	TRBV10-1	-	-	CASTAAGSDTQYF	TGCGCCAGCACCGCAGCAGGGTCGGATACGCAGTATTTT
TRBJ2-1	TRBV6-1	-	-	CASSEGLGYEQFF	TGTGCCAGCAGTGAAGGACTAGGCTATGAGCAGTTCTTC
TRBJ1-1	TRBV3-1/TRBV3-2	-	TRBD1	CASSQDQGAETEAFF	TGTGCCAGCAGCCAAGACCAGGGGGCGGAAACTGAAGCTTTCTTT
TRBJ2-2	TRBV7-6	-	TRBD2	CASSLGAGAYTGELFF	TGTGCCAGCAGCTTAGGGGCGGGAGCGTACACCGGGGAGCTGTTTTTT
TRBJ2-7	TRBV28	-	TRBD2	CASRSGGIYEQYF	TGTGCCAGCAGGTCGGGAGGGATTTACGAGCAGTACTTC
TRBJ1-2	TRBV28	-	-	CASSLRVSENGYTF	TGTGCCAGCAGTTTGAGGGTCTCAGAAAATGGCTACACCTTC
TRBJ2-7	TRBV7-9	-	-	CASSYGGSGVYEQYF	TGTGCCAGCAGCTACGGGGGCAGCGGGGTCTACGAGCAGTACTTC
TRBJ1-3	TRBV4-1	once	TRBD1	CASSQETQGAASGNTIYF	TGCGCCAGCAGCCAAGAGACACAGGGGGCAGCCTCTGGAAACACCATATATTTT
TRBJ1-2	TRBV6-5	-	TRBD1	CASRPQGARNGYTF	TGTGCCAGCAGGCCACAGGGGGCGCGTAATGGCTACACCTTC
TRBJ2-7	TRBV11-2	-	-	CASSSIGRGRGLTYEQYF	TGTGCCAGCAGCTCCATCGGGAGGGGGCGGGGCCTTACCTACGAGCAGTACTTC
TRBJ1-1	TRBV3-1/TRBV3-2	-	-	CASSQNMNTEAFF	TGTGCCAGCAGCCAGAACATGAACACTGAAGCTTTCTTT
TRBJ1-2	TRBV7-8	-	TRBD1	CASSLGQGSPYGYTF	TGTGCCAGCAGCTTAGGACAGGGGAGTCCCTATGGCTACACCTTC
TRBJ2-3	TRBV7-2	-	TRBD1	CASTGGQGIADTQYF	TGTGCCAGCACCGGAGGACAGGGCATTGCAGATACGCAGTATTTT
TRBJ2-7	TRBV14	-	TRBD2	CASSQEGAGGTYEQYF	TGTGCCAGCAGCCAAGAAGGTGCGGGGGGGACATACGAGCAGTACTTC
TRBJ2-2	TRBV11-2	-	TRBD2	CASSLGGSNTGELFF	TGTGCCAGCAGCTTGGGGGGGTCCAACACCGGGGAGCTGTTTTTT
TRBJ1-1	TRBV7-8	-	TRBD1	CASRKGQGAFLDTEAFF	TGTGCCAGCAGGAAAGGACAGGGGGCGTTTTTGGACACTGAAGCTTTCTTT
TRBJ2-1	TRBV4-1	-	-	CASSHRGTYSYNEQFF	TGCGCCAGCAGCCATCGGGGGACTTACTCCTACAATGAGCAGTTCTTC
TRBJ2-1	TRBV11-3	-	TRBD2	CASSSKGTSGSEQFF	TGTGCCAGCAGCTCGAAGGGGACTAGCGGGAGCGAGCAGTTCTTC
TRBJ2-7	TRBV28	-	-	CASTSEGPYEQYF	TGTGCCAGCACTTCGGAGGGGCCCTACGAGCAGTACTTC